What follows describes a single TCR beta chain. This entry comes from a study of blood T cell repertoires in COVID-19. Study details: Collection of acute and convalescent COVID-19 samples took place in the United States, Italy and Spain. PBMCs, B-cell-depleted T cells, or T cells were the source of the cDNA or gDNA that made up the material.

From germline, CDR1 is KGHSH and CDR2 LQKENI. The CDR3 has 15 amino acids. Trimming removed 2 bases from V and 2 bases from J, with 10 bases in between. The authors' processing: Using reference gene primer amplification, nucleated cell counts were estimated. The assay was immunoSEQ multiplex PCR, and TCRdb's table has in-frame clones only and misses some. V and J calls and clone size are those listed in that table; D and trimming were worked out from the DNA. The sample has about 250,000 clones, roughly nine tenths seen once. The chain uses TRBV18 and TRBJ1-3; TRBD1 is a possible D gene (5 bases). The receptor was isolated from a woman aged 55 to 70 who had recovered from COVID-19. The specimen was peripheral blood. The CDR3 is CASSPSSRAGNTIYF. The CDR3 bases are TGTGCCAGCTCACCATCTTCCAGGGCTGGAAACACCATATATTTT.